This T cell receptor (beta chain) was retrieved from a study of molecular identifiers for immune sequencing clone quantification. With 10%, 30% or 50% of RNA, 20,000 to 1,000,000 naive CD8 T cells were sequenced. Whole-study findings and limits: Shared barcodes on identical TCR molecules could underestimate the sizes of highly expanded clones. Effector cells kept over 98% of their molecules in clones above 20 RNA copies, while naive cells kept under 1% there.

Library preparation followed earlier protocols using designated TCR primers. TCRdb redid the calling of the PCR reads with MiXCR, one entry per CDR3 protein. The sample shows approximately 97,000 distinct CDR3 sequences, approximately 24% of them seen only once. The CDR3 totals 15 residues. Germline CDR1 reads LGHNA; CDR2 reads YSLEER. Trimming left V 2 bases short and J 2 bases short, with 13 bases between. For this clonotype: Antigen: not known. A much larger clone is a single base away; this may be a read error.

The J gene is TRBJ2-7, the V gene TRBV4-3, with TRBD1 as a possible D gene (5 bases). Sequenced: naive CD8+ T cells from blood, with Jurkat cell RNA spiked in. Subset described: FACS-sorted CD8+CD4-CCR7+CD45RA+ naive T cells. The clonotype comes from a human donor in good health. Some libraries in this study had Jurkat cell RNA spiked in. The CDR3 nucleotides are TGCGCCAGCAGCCAACAGGGCGGTGCCCCCTACGAGCAGTACTTC. It yields the protein CASSQQGGAPYEQYF.